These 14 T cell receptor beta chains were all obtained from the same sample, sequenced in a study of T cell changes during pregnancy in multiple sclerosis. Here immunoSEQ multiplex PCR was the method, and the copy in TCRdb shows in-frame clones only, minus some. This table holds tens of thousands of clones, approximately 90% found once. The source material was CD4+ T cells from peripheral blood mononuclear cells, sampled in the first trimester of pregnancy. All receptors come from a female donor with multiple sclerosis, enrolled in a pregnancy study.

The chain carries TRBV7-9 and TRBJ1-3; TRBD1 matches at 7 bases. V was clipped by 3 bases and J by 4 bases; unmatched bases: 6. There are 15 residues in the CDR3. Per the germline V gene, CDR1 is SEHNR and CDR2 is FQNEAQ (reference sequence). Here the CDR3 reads CASSFTRTGGNTIYF. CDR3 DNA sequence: TGTGCCAGCAGCTTTACCAGGACAGGAGGAAACACCATATATTTT.

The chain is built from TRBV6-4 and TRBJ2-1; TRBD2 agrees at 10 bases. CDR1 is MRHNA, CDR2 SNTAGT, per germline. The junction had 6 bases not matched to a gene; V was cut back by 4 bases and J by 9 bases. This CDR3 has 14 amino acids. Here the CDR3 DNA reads TGTGCCAGCAGTGGTCAGCGGGGGGGCAGTGAGCAGTTCTTC. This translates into CASSGQRGGSEQFF.

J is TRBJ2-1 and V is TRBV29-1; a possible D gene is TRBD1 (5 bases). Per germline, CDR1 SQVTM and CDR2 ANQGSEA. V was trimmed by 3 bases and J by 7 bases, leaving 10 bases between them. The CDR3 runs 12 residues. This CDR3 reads CSVDGRVNEQFF. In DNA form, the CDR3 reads TGCAGCGTTGACGGCAGGGTAAATGAGCAGTTCTTC.

The CDR3 sequence: CASSLDREETQYF. DNA of the CDR3: TGTGCCAGCAGCTTAGACAGGGAAGAGACCCAGTACTTC. This chain joins TRBV11-3 and TRBJ2-5; D is possibly TRBD1 (5 bases). Trimming left V 0 bases short and J 3 bases short, with 5 bases between. CDR1 is SGHNT, CDR2 YENEEA, per germline. This CDR3 has 13 residues.

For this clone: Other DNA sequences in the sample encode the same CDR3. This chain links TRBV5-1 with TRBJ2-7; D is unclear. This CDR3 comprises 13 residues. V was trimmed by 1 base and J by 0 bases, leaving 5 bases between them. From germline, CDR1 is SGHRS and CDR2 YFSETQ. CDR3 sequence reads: CASSLLSSYEQYF. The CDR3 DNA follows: TGCGCCAGCAGCTTGCTATCCTCCTACGAGCAGTACTTC.

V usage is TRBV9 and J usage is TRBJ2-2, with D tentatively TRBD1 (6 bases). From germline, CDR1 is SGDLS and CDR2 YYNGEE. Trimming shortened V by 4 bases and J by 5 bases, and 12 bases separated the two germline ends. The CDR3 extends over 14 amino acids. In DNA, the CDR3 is TGTGCCAGCAGCCTTTCAGGGGATACCGGGGAGCTGTTTTTT. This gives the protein CASSLSGDTGELFF.

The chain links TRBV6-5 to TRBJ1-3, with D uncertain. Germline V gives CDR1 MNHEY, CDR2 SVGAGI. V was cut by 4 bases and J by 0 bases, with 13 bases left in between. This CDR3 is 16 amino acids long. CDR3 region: CASSLAPLDSGNTIYF. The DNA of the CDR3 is TGTGCCAGCAGTTTAGCCCCCTTGGACTCTGGAAACACCATATATTTT.

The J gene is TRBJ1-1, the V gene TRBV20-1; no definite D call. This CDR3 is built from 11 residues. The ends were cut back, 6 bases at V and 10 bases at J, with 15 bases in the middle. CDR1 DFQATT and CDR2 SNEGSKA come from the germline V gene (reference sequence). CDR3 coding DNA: TGCAGTGCCAACCCGGCGGAAGGAGCTTTCTTT. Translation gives CSANPAEGAFF.

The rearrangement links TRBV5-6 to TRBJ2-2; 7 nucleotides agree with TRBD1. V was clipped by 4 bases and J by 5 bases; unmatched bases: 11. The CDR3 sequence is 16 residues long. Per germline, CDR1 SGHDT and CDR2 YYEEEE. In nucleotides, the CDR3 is TGTGCCAGCAGCCTGAGCCCCTCGGGACAGACCGGGGAGCTGTTTTTT. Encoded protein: CASSLSPSGQTGELFF.

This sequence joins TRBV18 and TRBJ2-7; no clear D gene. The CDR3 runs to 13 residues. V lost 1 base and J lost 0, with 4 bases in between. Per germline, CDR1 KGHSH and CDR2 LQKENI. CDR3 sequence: CASSPQSSYEQYF. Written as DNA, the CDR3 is TGTGCCAGCTCACCACAGAGCTCCTACGAGCAGTACTTC.

CDR3 sequence (DNA): TGTGCCAGCAGCTCCCGCCGACAGGGGCGGAACACTGAAGCTTTCTTT. Amino acid sequence: CASSSRRQGRNTEAFF. The chain joins TRBV7-2 to TRBJ1-1; 8 bases align to TRBD1. The germline gives CDR1 SGHTA, CDR2 FQGNSA. With 4 bases clipped from V and 1 base from J, the junction kept 8 bases outside the gene matches. This CDR3 has 16 amino acids. Based on the CDR3 plus reference TRBV7-2 and TRBJ1-1, the full variable domain is GAGVSQSPSNKVTEKGKDVELRCDPISGHTALYWYRQSLGQGLEFLIYFQGNSAPDKSGLPSDRFSAERTGGSVSTLTIQRTQQEDSAVYLCASSSRRQGRNTEAFFGQGTRLTVV.

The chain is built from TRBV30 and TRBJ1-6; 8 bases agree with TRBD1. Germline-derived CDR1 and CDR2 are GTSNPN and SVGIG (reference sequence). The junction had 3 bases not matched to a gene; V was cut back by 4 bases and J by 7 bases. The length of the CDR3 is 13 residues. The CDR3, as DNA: TGTGCCTGGACAGGACAGGGAAATTCACCCCTCCACTTT. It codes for CAWTGQGNSPLHF. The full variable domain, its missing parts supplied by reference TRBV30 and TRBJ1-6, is SQTIHQWPATLVQPVGSPLSLECTVEGTSNPNLYWYRQAAGRGLQLLFYSVGIGQISSEVPQNLSASRPQDRQFILSSKKLLLSDSGFYLCAWTGQGNSPLHFGNGTRLTVT.

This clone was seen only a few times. Written as DNA, the CDR3 is TGCGCCAGCAGCCTGGAAACAGGGAACACCGGGGAGCTGTTTTTT. As protein: CASSLETGNTGELFF. The V and J genes are TRBV5-1 and TRBJ2-2; maybe TRBD1 (5 bases). V was pared by 4 bases and J by 1 base, with 11 bases between. Germline loops: CDR1 SGHRS, CDR2 YFSETQ. The CDR3 covers 15 residues. Looking up the rest from reference TRBV5-1 and TRBJ2-2 gives the full variable domain: KAGVTQTPRYLIKTRGQQVTLSCSPISGHRSVSWYQQTPGQGLQFLFEYFSETQRNKGNFPGRFSGRQFSNSRSEMNVSTLELGDSALYLCASSLETGNTGELFFGEGSRLTVL.

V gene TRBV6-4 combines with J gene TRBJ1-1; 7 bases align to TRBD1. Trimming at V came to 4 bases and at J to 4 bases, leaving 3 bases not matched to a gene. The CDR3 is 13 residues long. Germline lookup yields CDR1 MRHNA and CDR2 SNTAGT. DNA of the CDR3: TGTGCCAGCAGTGCGCGACAGGGCACTGAAGCTTTCTTT. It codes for CASSARQGTEAFF.